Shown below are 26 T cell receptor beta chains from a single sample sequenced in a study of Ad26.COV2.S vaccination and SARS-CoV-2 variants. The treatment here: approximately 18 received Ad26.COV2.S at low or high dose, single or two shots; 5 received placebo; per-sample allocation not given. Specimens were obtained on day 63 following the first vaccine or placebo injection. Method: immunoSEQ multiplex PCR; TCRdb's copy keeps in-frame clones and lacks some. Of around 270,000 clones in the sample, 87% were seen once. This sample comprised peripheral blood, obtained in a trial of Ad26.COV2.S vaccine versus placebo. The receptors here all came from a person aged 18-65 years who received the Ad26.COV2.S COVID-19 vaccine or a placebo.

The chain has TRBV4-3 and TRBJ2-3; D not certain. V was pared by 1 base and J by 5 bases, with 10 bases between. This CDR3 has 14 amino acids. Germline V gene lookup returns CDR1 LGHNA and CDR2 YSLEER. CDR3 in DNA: TGCGCCAGCAGCCAAGCTCAATCCCTAGATACGCAGTATTTT. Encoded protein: CASSQAQSLDTQYF.

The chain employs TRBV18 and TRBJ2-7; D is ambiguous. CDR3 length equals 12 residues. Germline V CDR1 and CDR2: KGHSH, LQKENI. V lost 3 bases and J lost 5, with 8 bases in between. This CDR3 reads CASSPAGNEQYF. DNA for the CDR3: TGTGCCAGCTCACCGGCAGGAAACGAGCAGTACTTC.

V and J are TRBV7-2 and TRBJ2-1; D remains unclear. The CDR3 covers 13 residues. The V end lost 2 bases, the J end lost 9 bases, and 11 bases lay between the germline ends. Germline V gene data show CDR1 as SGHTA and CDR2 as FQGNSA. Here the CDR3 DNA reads TGTGCCAGCAGCTTATTGGGCGTTCCTGAGCAGTTCTTC. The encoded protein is CASSLLGVPEQFF.

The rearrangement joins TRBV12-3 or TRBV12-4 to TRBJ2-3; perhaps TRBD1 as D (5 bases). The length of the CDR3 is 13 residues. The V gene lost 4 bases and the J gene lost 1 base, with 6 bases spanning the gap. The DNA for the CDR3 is TGTGCCAGCAGTTCAGGGCGCACAGATACGCAGTATTTT. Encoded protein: CASSSGRTDTQYF.

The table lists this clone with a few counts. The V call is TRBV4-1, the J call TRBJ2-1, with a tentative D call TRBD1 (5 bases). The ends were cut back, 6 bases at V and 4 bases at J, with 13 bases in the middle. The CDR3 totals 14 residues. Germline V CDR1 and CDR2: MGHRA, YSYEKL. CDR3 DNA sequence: TGCGCCAGCAGGGACATCCAGGCTTACAATGAGCAGTTCTTC. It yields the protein CASRDIQAYNEQFF.

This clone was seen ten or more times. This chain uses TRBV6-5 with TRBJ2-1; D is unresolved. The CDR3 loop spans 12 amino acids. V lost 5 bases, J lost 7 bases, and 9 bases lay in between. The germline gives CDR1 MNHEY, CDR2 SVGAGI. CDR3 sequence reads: CASSRSWNEQFF. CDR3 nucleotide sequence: TGTGCCAGCAGTAGGTCATGGAATGAGCAGTTCTTC.

The CDR3: CSVEGMEGYTF. CDR3 sequence (DNA): TGCAGCGTTGAGGGGATGGAAGGCTACACCTTC. This rearrangement joins TRBV29-1 to TRBJ1-2; D not certain. CDR1 and CDR2 (germline): SQVTM, ANQGSEA. This CDR3 spans 11 amino acids. V dropped 3 bases and J dropped 8 bases, with 10 bases sitting between them.

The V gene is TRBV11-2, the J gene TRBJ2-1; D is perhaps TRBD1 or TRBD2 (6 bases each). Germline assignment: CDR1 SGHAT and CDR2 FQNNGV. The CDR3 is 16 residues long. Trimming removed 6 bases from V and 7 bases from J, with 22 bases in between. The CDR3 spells CASSFRDSRQGNEQFF. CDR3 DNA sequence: TGTGCCAGCAGTTTCCGGGACTCCCGTCAGGGGAATGAGCAGTTCTTC.

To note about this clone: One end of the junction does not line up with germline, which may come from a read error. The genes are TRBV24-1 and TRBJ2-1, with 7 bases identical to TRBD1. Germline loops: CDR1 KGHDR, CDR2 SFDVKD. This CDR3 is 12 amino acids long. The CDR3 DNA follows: TGTGCCACCAGCCTACCAGGGGGTCTATCGGTCTTC. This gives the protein CATSLPGGLSVF.

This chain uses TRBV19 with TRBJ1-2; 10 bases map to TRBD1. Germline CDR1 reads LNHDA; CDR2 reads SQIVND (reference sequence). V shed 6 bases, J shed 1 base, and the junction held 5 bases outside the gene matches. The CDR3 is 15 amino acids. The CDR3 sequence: CASRPGTGVNYGYTF. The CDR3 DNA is TGTGCCAGTAGACCCGGGACAGGGGTTAACTATGGCTACACCTTC.

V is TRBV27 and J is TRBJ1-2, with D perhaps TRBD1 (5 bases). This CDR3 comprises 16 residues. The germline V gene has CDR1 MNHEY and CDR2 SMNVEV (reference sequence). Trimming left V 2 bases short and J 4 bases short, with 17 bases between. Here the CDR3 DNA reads TGTGCCAGCAGTTTAGGCGTGGGGCTGGGGCCCTATGGCTACACCTTC. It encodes CASSLGVGLGPYGYTF.

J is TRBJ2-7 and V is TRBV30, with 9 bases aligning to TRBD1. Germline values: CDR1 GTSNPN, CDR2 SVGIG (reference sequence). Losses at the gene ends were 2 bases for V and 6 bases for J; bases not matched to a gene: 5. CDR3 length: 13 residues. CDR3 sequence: CAWSTTGGAEQYV. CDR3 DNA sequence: TGTGCCTGGAGTACAACAGGGGGCGCCGAGCAGTACGTC.

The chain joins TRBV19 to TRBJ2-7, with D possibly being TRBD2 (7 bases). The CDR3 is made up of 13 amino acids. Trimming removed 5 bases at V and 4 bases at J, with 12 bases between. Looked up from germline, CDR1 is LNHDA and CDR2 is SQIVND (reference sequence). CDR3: CASSPGGGYEQYF. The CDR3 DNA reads TGTGCCAGTAGTCCGGGGGGCGGGTACGAGCAGTACTTC.

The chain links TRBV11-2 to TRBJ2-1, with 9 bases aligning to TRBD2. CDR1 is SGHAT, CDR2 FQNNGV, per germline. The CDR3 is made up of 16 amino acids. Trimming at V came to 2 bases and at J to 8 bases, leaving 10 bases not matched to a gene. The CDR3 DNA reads TGTGCCAGCAGCTTATGGGAGCGGGAGGCGGTCGATGAGCAGTTCTTC. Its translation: CASSLWEREAVDEQFF.

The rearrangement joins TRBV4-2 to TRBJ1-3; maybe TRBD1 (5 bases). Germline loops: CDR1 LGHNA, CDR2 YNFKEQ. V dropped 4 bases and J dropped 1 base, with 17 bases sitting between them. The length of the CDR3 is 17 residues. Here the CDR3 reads CASSRHRGDSSGNTIYF. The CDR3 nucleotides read TGTGCCAGCAGCCGTCACCGGGGGGACTCTTCTGGAAACACCATATATTTT.

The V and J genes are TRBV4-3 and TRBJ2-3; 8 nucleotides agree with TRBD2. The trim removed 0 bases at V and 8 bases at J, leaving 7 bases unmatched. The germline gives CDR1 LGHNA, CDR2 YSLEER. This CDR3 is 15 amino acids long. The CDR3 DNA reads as TGCGCCAGCAGCCAAGACGGGGGGGCCGGTAGTACGCAGTATTTT. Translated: CASSQDGGAGSTQYF.

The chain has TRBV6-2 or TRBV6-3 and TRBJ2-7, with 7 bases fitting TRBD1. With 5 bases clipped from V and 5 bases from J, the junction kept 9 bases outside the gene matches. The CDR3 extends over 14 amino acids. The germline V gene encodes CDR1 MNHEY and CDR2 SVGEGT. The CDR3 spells CASSQQTGLHEQYV. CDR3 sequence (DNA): TGTGCCAGCAGTCAGCAGACAGGGCTCCACGAGCAGTACGTC.

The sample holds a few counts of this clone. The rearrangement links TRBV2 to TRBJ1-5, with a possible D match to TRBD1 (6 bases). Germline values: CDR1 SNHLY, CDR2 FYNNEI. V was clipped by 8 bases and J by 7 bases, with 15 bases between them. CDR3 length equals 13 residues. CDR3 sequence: CASERGRGQPQHF. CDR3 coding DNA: TGTGCCAGCGAGCGGGGGCGAGGGCAGCCCCAGCATTTT.

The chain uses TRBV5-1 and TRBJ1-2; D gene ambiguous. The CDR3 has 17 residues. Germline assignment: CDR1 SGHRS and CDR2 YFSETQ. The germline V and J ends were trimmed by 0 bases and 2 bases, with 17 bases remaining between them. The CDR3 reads CASSLAPDKNRNYGYTF. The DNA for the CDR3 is TGCGCCAGCAGCTTGGCCCCAGACAAAAACAGAAACTATGGCTACACCTTC.

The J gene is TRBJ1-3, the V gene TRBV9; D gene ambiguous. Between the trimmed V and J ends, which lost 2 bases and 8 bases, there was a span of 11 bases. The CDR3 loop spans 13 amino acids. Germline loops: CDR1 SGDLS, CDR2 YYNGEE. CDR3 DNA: TGTGCCAGCAGCGTCCTTCGGGGTGACACCATATATTTT. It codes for CASSVLRGDTIYF. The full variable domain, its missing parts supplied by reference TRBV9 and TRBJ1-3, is DSGVTQTPKHLITATGQRVTLRCSPRSGDLSVYWYQQSLDQGLQFLIQYYNGEERAKGNILERFSAQQFPDLHSELNLSSLELGDSALYFCASSVLRGDTIYFGEGSWLTVV.

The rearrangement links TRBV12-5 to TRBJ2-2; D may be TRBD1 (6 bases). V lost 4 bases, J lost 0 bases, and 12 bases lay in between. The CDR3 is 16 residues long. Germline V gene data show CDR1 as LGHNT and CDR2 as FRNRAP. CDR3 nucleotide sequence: TGTGCTAGTGGTTCCCCCGGGACATCGAACACCGGGGAGCTGTTTTTT. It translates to CASGSPGTSNTGELFF.

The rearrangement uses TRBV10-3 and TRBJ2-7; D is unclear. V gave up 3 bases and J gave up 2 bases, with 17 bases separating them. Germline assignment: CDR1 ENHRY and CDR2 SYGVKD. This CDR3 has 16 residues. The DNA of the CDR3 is TGTGCCATCAGTGATAGTGGTCAGGCAAGTCCCTACGAGCAGTACGTC. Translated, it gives CAISDSGQASPYEQYV.

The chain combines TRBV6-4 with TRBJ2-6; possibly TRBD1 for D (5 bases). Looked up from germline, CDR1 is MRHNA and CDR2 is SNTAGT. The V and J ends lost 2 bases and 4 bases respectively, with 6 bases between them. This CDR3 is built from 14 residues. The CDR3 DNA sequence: TGTGCCAGCAGTGACAGGGGAGGGGCCAACGTCCTGACTTTC. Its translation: CASSDRGGANVLTF.

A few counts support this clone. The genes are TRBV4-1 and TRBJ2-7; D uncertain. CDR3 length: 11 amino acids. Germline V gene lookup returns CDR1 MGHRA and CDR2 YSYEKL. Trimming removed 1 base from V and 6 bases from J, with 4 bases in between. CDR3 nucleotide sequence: TGCGCCAGCAGCCAAGGAACCGAGCAGTACTTC. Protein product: CASSQGTEQYF.

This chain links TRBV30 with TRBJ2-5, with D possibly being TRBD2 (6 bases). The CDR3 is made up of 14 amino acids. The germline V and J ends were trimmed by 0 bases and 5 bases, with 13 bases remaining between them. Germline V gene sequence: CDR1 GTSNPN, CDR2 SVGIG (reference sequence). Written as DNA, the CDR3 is TGTGCCTGGAGTGTAGAACTAGCTGGGGAGACCCAGTACTTC. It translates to CAWSVELAGETQYF.

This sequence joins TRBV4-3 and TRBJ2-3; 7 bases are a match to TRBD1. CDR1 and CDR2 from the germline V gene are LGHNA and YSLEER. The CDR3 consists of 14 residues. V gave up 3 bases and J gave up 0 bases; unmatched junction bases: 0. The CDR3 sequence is CASSHRGSTDTQYF. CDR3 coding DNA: TGCGCCAGCAGCCACAGGGGGAGCACAGATACGCAGTATTTT.